This T cell receptor (beta chain) derives from a study of T cell responses to AZD1222 COVID-19 vaccine. Study-wide points: Researchers took repertoire samples only after the peak T cell response had come.

Points on this clone: Its antigen is undetermined.

Germline V lookup: CDR1 SGHTA, CDR2 FQGNSA. The CDR3 covers 13 residues. Trimming cost V 6 bases and J 8 bases; bases outside gene matches: 7. Only in-frame clones appear in the TCRdb table, and some are missing; sequencing was by immunoSEQ multiplex PCR. Counted here are approximately 140,000 clones, 94% occurring once; the ten biggest clones make up 0.95% to 1.5%. The clonotype was recovered from an adult in good health. This specimen consisted of peripheral blood, obtained on day 0 of AZD1222 vaccination. The chain recombines TRBV7-2 with TRBJ1-5, with TRBD1 matching over 7 bases. CDR3: CASSTGTEEPQHF. The CDR3 region has the DNA TGTGCCAGCAGTACCGGGACAGAAGAGCCCCAGCATTTT. Filled out from reference TRBV7-2 and TRBJ1-5, the complete variable domain reads GAGVSQSPSNKVTEKGKDVELRCDPISGHTALYWYRQSLGQGLEFLIYFQGNSAPDKSGLPSDRFSAERTGGSVSTLTIQRTQQEDSAVYLCASSTGTEEPQHFGDGTRLSIL.